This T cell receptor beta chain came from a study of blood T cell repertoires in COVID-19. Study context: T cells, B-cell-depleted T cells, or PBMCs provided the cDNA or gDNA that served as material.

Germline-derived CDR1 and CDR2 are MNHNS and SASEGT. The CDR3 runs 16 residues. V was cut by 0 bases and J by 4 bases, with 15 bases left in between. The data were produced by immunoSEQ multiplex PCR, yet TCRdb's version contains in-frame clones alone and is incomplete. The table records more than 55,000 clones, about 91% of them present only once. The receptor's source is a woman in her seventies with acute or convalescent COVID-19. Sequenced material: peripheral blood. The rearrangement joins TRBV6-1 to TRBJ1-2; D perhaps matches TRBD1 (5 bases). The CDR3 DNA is TGTGCCAGCAGTGAAGCTTGGGGGACTTCGGGCTATGGCTACACCTTC. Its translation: CASSEAWGTSGYGYTF.